This T cell receptor (beta chain) was captured in a study of CD8+CD57+ T cells in acquired aplastic anemia. Overall study: An average of about 3.2 ug of DNA was obtained from sorted CD4+ and CD8+ cells. General observations from the study: Overlap between patients and controls comprised 25 to 30 CD8+ CDR3 sequences.

J gave up 6 bases and V 2 bases, and 6 bases lay outside the gene matches. Per the germline V gene, CDR1 is SEHNR and CDR2 is FQNEAQ (reference sequence). The CDR3 covers 17 residues. A single count supports this clonotype. Its antigen remains unknown. TCR beta VDJ combinations and CDR3 sequences were profiled from genomic DNA. In TCRdb, the reads were re-called with MiXCR into one record per CDR3 protein. The table records about 180,000 distinct CDR3 sequences, about three fifths of them present only once. Only patients with CD8+CD57+ cell expansion on flow cytometry were chosen for sequencing. Severe acquired aplastic anemia was diagnosed in all patients.

The genes are TRBV7-9 and TRBJ2-1; TRBD2 matches at 14 bases. The sample was sorted CD4+, CD8+, or CD8+CD57+ T cells (not recorded which) from PBMCs. The sequence was obtained from a human donor with aplastic anemia. CDR3 amino acids: CASSLPSGTSGSNEQFF. The CDR3, as DNA: TGTGCCAGCAGCTTACCGTCGGGGACTAGCGGGAGCAATGAGCAGTTCTTC.